Shown below are 16 T cell receptor beta chains from a single sample sequenced in a study of T-cell memory formation after mild COVID-19. One entry per CDR3 protein results from TCRdb running MiXCR on the 5' RACE reads. The sample gives about 140,000 distinct CDR3 sequences, roughly 15% of which show up once; 13% to 15% is in the top ten. Input material: PBMCs or a T cell subset sorted from them (not recorded which). These receptors were collected from an adult woman who had mild COVID-19 (a few samples of this study predate the infection). Cell type and time point are not known.

The V call is TRBV20-1, the J call TRBJ2-5, with D maybe TRBD1 (5 bases). Germline V gene data show CDR1 as DFQATT and CDR2 as SNEGSKA (reference sequence). This CDR3 comprises 13 residues. This CDR3 reads CRAGAWGQETQYF. The CDR3 bases are TGCAGGGCCGGAGCCTGGGGCCAGGAGACCCAGTACTTC.

The J gene is TRBJ2-7, the V gene TRBV20-1; TRBD2 is a possible D gene (5 bases). Trimming pared 3 bases from V and 2 bases from J, leaving 26 bases between. The germline V gene encodes CDR1 DFQATT and CDR2 SNEGSKA (reference sequence). The CDR3 consists of 18 residues. CDR3 sequence (DNA): TGCAGTGCTAGTGGACCAAGCGGCCCCACCCTGCGGGCCTACGAGCAGTACTTC. Translation: CSASGPSGPTLRAYEQYF.

In this sample, this clonotype turned up a few times. V gene TRBV4-1 combines with J gene TRBJ2-1, with 12 positions matching TRBD2. CDR3 length: 17 amino acids. J was trimmed by 7 bases and V by 3 bases; bases with no gene match: 10. Germline CDR1 is MGHRA and CDR2 is YSYEKL. CDR3 sequence reads: CASSHVPLAGGPNEQFF. Written as DNA, the CDR3 is TGCGCCAGCAGCCACGTTCCGCTAGCGGGGGGGCCGAATGAGCAGTTCTTC.

The chain recombines TRBV7-2 with TRBJ2-3; a weak D match, TRBD1 (5 bases). Trimming took off 2 bases at V and 1 base at J, with 10 bases between the two ends. Germline V gene data show CDR1 as SGHTA and CDR2 as FQGNSA. The CDR3 runs to 15 residues. The CDR3 DNA is TGTGCCAGCAGCTTATGGGGCCAGGGCACAGATACGCAGTATTTT. As protein: CASSLWGQGTDTQYF.

The chain combines TRBV25-1 with TRBJ2-2, with no clear D. CDR1 and CDR2 (germline): MGHDK, SYGVNS. This CDR3 is 15 amino acids long. The germline V and J ends were trimmed by 3 bases and 6 bases, with 14 bases remaining between them. The CDR3 coding sequence is TGTGCCAGCAGTGAGTACGGATCGAGTTCCGGGGAGCTGTTTTTT. Its translation: CASSEYGSSSGELFF. Complete variable domain (other parts from reference TRBV25-1 and TRBJ2-2): EADIYQTPRYLVIGTGKKITLECSQTMGHDKMYWYQQDPGMELHLIHYSYGVNSTEKGDLSSESTVSRIRTEHFPLTLESARPSHTSQYLCASSEYGSSSGELFFGEGSRLTVL.

In this sample, this clonotype turned up a few times. The rearrangement uses TRBV2 and TRBJ2-5; the D is unclear. Germline loops: CDR1 SNHLY, CDR2 FYNNEI. The CDR3 spans 12 residues. V lost 7 bases and J 5 bases, leaving 11 bases between the germline ends. CDR3 nucleotides: TGTGCCAGCAAATCGGAGTCGGAGACCCAGTACTTC. It codes for CASKSESETQYF.

In its sample, this clonotype was seen a few times. The chain uses TRBV12-3 or TRBV12-4 and TRBJ1-5; TRBD1 is a possible D gene (6 bases). The V gene lost 5 bases and the J gene lost 6 bases, with 17 bases spanning the gap. The CDR3 contains 15 residues. Here the CDR3 reads CASSKGGGSGQPQHF. CDR3 nucleotide sequence: TGTGCCAGCAGTAAAGGGGGGGGTTCGGGTCAGCCCCAGCATTTT.

This rearrangement joins TRBV5-5 to TRBJ1-2, with a weak D call TRBD1 (5 bases). The V gene lost 4 bases and the J gene lost 6 bases, with 25 bases spanning the gap. The CDR3 extends over 17 amino acids. CDR1 is SGHKS and CDR2 is YYEKEE in the germline V gene (reference sequence). CDR3 sequence reads: CASSPKEVRREGNGYTF. The CDR3, as DNA: TGTGCCAGCAGCCCGAAAGAAGTACGCAGGGAGGGCAATGGCTACACCTTC.

This clonotype was picked up a small number of times. The chain couples TRBV9 to TRBJ2-7; 7 positions match TRBD2. This CDR3 has 16 amino acids. Germline V gives CDR1 SGDLS, CDR2 YYNGEE. The trim removed 0 bases at V and 2 bases at J, leaving 8 bases unmatched. DNA of the CDR3: TGTGCCAGCAGCGTAGAGGCGGGAGCCGACCCCTACGAGCAGTACTTC. Residues: CASSVEAGADPYEQYF. Using reference TRBV9 and TRBJ2-7 for the parts outside the CDR3, the full variable domain is DSGVTQTPKHLITATGQRVTLRCSPRSGDLSVYWYQQSLDQGLQFLIQYYNGEERAKGNILERFSAQQFPDLHSELNLSSLELGDSALYFCASSVEAGADPYEQYFGPGTRLTVT.

Points on this clonotype: Its ends do not fully match the called genes, so a read error is possible. This chain connects TRBV7-9 to TRBJ2-7; D uncertain. CDR1 and CDR2 (germline): SEHNR, FQNEAQ (reference sequence). The CDR3 extends over 16 amino acids. CDR3 coding DNA: TGTGCCAGCAGCTTAGGATTGGGGTCACCCTCCTACGAGAAGTACTTC. It translates to CASSLGLGSPSYEKYF.

This rearrangement joins TRBV7-2 to TRBJ2-3; D unresolved. The CDR3 length is 15 residues. Trimming cost V 1 base and J 0 bases, with 8 bases left between them. The germline CDR1 and CDR2 sequences are SGHTA and FQGNSA. The CDR3 here is CASSLETASTDTQYF. The CDR3 DNA reads as TGTGCCAGCAGCTTAGAAACAGCTAGCACAGATACGCAGTATTTT.

The chain carries TRBV7-8 and TRBJ2-7; D not resolved. CDR1 is SGHVS and CDR2 is FQNEAQ in the germline V gene. This CDR3 has 15 residues. Trimming removed 1 base at V and 4 bases at J, with 14 bases between. CDR3 in DNA: TGTGCCAGCAGCTTAGAGTACAGCCTATTATACGAGCAGTACTTC. It yields the protein CASSLEYSLLYEQYF.

This clonotype occurred a few times. The rearrangement links TRBV10-3 to TRBJ2-7; no firm D call. The ends were cut back, 1 base at V and 9 bases at J, with 13 bases in the middle. This CDR3 is 13 amino acids long. In germline, CDR1 is ENHRY, CDR2 SYGVKD. The CDR3 sequence is CAISELSGRSQYF. The DNA of the CDR3 is TGTGCCATCAGTGAGTTGTCTGGCAGATCGCAGTACTTC.

This sequence joins TRBV29-1 and TRBJ2-1, with D possibly TRBD2 on 5 matching bases. This CDR3 is built from 14 residues. The ends were cut back, 4 bases at V and 8 bases at J, with 18 bases in the middle. Germline V CDR1 and CDR2: SQVTM, ANQGSEA. CDR3 in DNA: TGCAGCGTTGCGGCTCCCGGGATGGGATATGAGCAGTTCTTC. Translated, it gives CSVAAPGMGYEQFF.

This clonotype was detected a few times. The chain joins TRBV24-1 to TRBJ2-3, with TRBD2 matching 8 bases. This CDR3 comprises 17 residues. Trimming at V came to 0 bases and at J to 1 base, leaving 5 bases not matched to a gene. The germline V gene has CDR1 KGHDR and CDR2 SFDVKD. The CDR3 protein is CATSDLSGRLGTDTQYF. The CDR3 DNA reads TGTGCCACCAGTGATTTGAGCGGGAGATTGGGCACAGATACGCAGTATTTT.

The chain employs TRBV7-6 and TRBJ1-1; D not resolved. The V gene lost 4 bases and the J gene lost 0 bases, with 6 bases spanning the gap. Germline V gene data show CDR1 as SGHVS and CDR2 as FNYEAQ. This CDR3 is built from 13 residues. The CDR3 nucleotides are TGTGCCAGCAGCTCGGCGGTGAACACTGAAGCTTTCTTT. It yields the protein CASSSAVNTEAFF.